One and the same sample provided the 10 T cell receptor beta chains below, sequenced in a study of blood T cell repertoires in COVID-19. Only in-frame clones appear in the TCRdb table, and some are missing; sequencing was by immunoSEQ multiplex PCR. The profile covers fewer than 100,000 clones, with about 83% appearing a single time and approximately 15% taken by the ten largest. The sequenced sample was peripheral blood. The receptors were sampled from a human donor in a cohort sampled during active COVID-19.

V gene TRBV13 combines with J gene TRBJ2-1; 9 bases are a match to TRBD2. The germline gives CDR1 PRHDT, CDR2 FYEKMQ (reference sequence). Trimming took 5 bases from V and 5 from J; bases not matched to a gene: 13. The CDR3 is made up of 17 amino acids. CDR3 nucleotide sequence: TGTGCCAGCAGCGGGTGGCAACGGCTAGCGGGGAACAATGAGCAGTTCTTC. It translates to CASSGWQRLAGNNEQFF.

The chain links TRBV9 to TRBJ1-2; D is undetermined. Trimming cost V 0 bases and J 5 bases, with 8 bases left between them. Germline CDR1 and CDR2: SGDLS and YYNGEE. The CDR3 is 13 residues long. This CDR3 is CASSVAQLYGYTF. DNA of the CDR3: TGTGCCAGCAGCGTAGCCCAGTTATATGGCTACACCTTC.

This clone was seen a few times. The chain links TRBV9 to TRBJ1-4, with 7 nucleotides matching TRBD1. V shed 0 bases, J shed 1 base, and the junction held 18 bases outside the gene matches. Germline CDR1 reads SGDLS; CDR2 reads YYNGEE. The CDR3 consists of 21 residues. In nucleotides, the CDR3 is TGTGCCAGCAGCGTAGACGGTGTGTATGGGGGGACAGAAGGAACTAATGAAAAACTGTTTTTT. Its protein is CASSVDGVYGGTEGTNEKLFF.

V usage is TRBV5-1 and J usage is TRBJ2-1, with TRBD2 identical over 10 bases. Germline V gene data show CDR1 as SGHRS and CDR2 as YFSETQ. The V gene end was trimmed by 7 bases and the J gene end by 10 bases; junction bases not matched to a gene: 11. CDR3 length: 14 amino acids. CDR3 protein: CASRQASGSGEQFF. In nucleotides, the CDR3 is TGCGCCAGCCGCCAGGCTAGCGGGAGTGGGGAGCAGTTCTTC.

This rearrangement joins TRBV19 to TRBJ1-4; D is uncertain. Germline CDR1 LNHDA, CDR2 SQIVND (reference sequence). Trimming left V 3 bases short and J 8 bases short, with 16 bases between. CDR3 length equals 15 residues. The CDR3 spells CASSMTTENREKLFF. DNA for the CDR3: TGTGCCAGTAGTATGACAACCGAGAATCGGGAAAAACTGTTTTTT.

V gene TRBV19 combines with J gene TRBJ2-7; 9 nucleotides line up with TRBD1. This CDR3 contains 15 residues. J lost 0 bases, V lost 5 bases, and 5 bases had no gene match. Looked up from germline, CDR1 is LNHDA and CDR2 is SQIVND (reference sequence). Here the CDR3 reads CASSFEGQGSYEQYF. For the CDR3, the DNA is TGTGCCAGTAGTTTCGAGGGACAGGGCTCCTACGAGCAGTACTTC.

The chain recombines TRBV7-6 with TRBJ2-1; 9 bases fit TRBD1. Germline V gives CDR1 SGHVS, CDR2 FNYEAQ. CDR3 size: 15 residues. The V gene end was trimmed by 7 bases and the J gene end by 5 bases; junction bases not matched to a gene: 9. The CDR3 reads CASTPGTGTHNEQFF. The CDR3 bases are TGTGCCAGCACCCCGGGGACAGGGACCCACAATGAGCAGTTCTTC.

In nucleotides, the CDR3 is TGTGCCAGCAGCCTTCGGGAGGGTTATCAGCCCCAGCATTTT. Translating gives CASSLREGYQPQHF. The genes are TRBV6-5 and TRBJ1-5; no definite D call. The CDR3 is 14 amino acids. V was trimmed by 6 bases and J by 5 bases, leaving 14 bases between them. Germline V CDR1 and CDR2: MNHEY, SVGAGI.

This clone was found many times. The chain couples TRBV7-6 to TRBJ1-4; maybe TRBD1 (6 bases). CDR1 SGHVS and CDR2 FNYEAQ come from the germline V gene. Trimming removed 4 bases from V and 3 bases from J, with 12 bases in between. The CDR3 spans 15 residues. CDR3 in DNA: TGTGCCAGCAGCTACCCAGGGGCGGCTAATGAAAAACTGTTTTTT. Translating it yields CASSYPGAANEKLFF.

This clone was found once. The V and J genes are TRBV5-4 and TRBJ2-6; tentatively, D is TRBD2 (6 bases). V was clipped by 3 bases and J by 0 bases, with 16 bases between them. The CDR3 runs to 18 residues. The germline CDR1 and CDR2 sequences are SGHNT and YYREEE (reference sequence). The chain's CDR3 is CASSWGPTSTSGANVLTF. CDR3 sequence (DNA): TGTGCCAGCAGCTGGGGCCCGACTAGTACCTCTGGGGCCAACGTCCTGACTTTC.